The 16 T cell receptor beta chains in this list originate from one sample, sequenced in a study of blood T cell repertoires in COVID-19 (dated by TCRdb to 2020 to 2021). Libraries were built with the immunoSEQ multiplex PCR assay. TCRdb took over this immuneACCESS table, retaining in-frame rearrangements with V and J assigned. Such tables are incomplete; in checked studies, under half of the missing clones stem from an unresolved V gene, and the remainder is unexplained. The sample table contains 150,000 to 200,000 clones; only one count was recorded for about 90% of them. The top ten clonotypes cover less than 1.5% of the sample. The sequencing input was PBMCs or T cells enriched from blood (not recorded which). The receptors shown here come from a human donor with acute COVID-19. The donor label of this sample is uncertain.

The chain employs TRBV6-5 and TRBJ1-3, with D unresolved. V was pared by 0 bases and J by 0 bases, with 9 bases between. CDR1 is MNHEY and CDR2 is SVGAGI in the germline V gene. This CDR3 comprises 16 residues. CDR3 DNA: TGTGCCAGCAGTTACTCACAGTCCATCTCTGGAAACACCATATATTTT. Translation gives CASSYSQSISGNTIYF.

The genes are TRBV6-2 or TRBV6-3 and TRBJ1-1, with 7 bases matching TRBD1. Trimming took 2 bases from V and 1 from J; bases not matched to a gene: 1. CDR3 length: 14 amino acids. Germline assignment: CDR1 MNHEY and CDR2 SVGEGT. CDR3 loop: CASSYRDRNTEAFF. The CDR3 nucleotides are TGTGCCAGCAGTTACAGGGACAGGAACACTGAAGCTTTCTTT.

The chain joins TRBV24-1 to TRBJ2-2; D unclear. The V gene lost 4 bases and the J gene lost 4 bases, with 12 bases spanning the gap. This CDR3 has 15 amino acids. In germline, CDR1 is KGHDR, CDR2 SFDVKD. CDR3 loop: CATSDPISPTGELFF. In DNA, the CDR3 is TGTGCCACCAGTGACCCTATTTCTCCCACCGGGGAGCTGTTTTTT.

This chain links TRBV5-6 with TRBJ1-1; 8 bases agree with TRBD1. Unmatched junction bases numbered 5, after V lost 0 bases and J lost 4 bases. Germline CDR1 SGHDT, CDR2 YYEEEE. The CDR3 loop spans 15 amino acids. CDR3 DNA sequence: TGTGCCAGCAGCTTGGTACAGGGGGTGGTCACTGAAGCTTTCTTT. This translates into CASSLVQGVVTEAFF.

This chain links TRBV7-9 with TRBJ1-4; D perhaps matches TRBD1 (5 bases). The CDR3 runs to 17 residues. V lost 5 bases and J lost 2, with 18 bases in between. CDR1 and CDR2 (germline): SEHNR, FQNEAQ (reference sequence). The CDR3 nucleotides read TGTGCCAGCAGCCCCACCCTCAGGGCCGTCACTAATGAAAAACTGTTTTTT. This codes for CASSPTLRAVTNEKLFF.

The rearrangement links TRBV7-9 to TRBJ2-2, with D possibly TRBD2 on 5 matching bases. V lost 1 base to trimming and J lost 5 bases, with 11 bases between them. CDR3 length: 15 residues. Germline lookup yields CDR1 SEHNR and CDR2 FQNEAQ (reference sequence). Here the CDR3 reads CASSLGVRRTGELFF. The DNA for the CDR3 is TGTGCCAGCAGCTTAGGGGTCAGGAGGACCGGGGAGCTGTTTTTT.

The chain employs TRBV6-5 and TRBJ1-2, with TRBD1 as a possible D gene (6 bases). Trimming cost V 0 bases and J 5 bases, with 10 bases left between them. The CDR3 covers 14 residues. Germline values: CDR1 MNHEY, CDR2 SVGAGI. CDR3 amino acids: CASSYSGQQYGYTF. The DNA of the CDR3 is TGTGCCAGCAGTTACTCCGGACAGCAGTATGGCTACACCTTC.

This clone was counted a single time. The rearrangement links TRBV27 to TRBJ1-5; TRBD1 matches 8 bases. Per the germline V gene, CDR1 is MNHEY and CDR2 is SMNVEV (reference sequence). After removal of 4 bases from V and 6 bases from J, the junction contained 2 bases not matched to a gene. CDR3 size: 13 residues. In DNA, the CDR3 is TGTGCCAGCAGTTACAGGGGGGGTCAGCCCCAGCATTTT. Translating gives CASSYRGGQPQHF.

The chain employs TRBV9 and TRBJ2-3, with D unresolved. Germline CDR1 SGDLS, CDR2 YYNGEE. V lost 3 bases and J lost 9, with 11 bases in between. The CDR3 extends over 12 amino acids. The CDR3 spells CASSESTGTQYF. The CDR3, as DNA: TGTGCCAGCAGCGAGTCGACCGGGACGCAGTATTTT.

The rearrangement uses TRBV10-2 and TRBJ2-1, with 10 bases identical to TRBD1. In germline, CDR1 is WSHSY, CDR2 SAAADI. This CDR3 region has 16 residues. J was trimmed by 5 bases and V by 6 bases; bases with no gene match: 10. The CDR3 nucleotides are TGCGCCAGCAGAACCCCGGGGACAGGGGCCCACAATGAGCAGTTCTTC. Its translation: CASRTPGTGAHNEQFF.

This chain connects TRBV11-1 to TRBJ2-4, with 8 bases matching TRBD1. V was clipped by 2 bases and J by 13 bases; unmatched bases: 7. There are 13 residues in the CDR3. Germline CDR1 reads SGHAT; CDR2 reads FQDESV (reference sequence). The DNA of the CDR3 is TGTGCCAGCAGCTTACGGACAGGGTTCGGGCAGTACTTC. It is translated as CASSLRTGFGQYF.

The chain couples TRBV3-1 (or the pseudogene TRBV3-2) to TRBJ1-2, with a possible D match to TRBD1 (5 bases). V lost 4 bases, J lost 8 bases, and 14 bases lay in between. The CDR3 length is 13 residues. Per germline, CDR1 LGHDT and CDR2 YNNKEL (reference sequence). The CDR3 sequence: CASSPRQLFGYTF. In nucleotides, the CDR3 is TGTGCCAGCAGCCCTCGACAGCTCTTCGGCTACACCTTC.

This clone was seen just once. V gene TRBV7-2 combines with J gene TRBJ2-7; a weak D match, TRBD2 (5 bases). Germline V CDR1 and CDR2: SGHTA, FQGNSA. The CDR3 has 11 residues. The V end was cut by 5 bases, the J end by 3 bases, with 5 bases between. In DNA form, the CDR3 reads TGTGCCAGCAGCACTAGCTACGAGCAGTACTTC. Translation: CASSTSYEQYF. Based on the CDR3 plus reference TRBV7-2 and TRBJ2-7, the full variable domain is GAGVSQSPSNKVTEKGKDVELRCDPISGHTALYWYRQSLGQGLEFLIYFQGNSAPDKSGLPSDRFSAERTGGSVSTLTIQRTQQEDSAVYLCASSTSYEQYFGPGTRLTVT.

The rearrangement joins TRBV4-1 to TRBJ2-3; a weak D match, TRBD2 (5 bases). This CDR3 comprises 19 residues. V shed 4 bases and J shed 0 bases, with 23 bases lying between them. CDR1 is MGHRA and CDR2 is YSYEKL in the germline V gene. CDR3 sequence: CASSPRPAGVGQSTDTQYF. The DNA of the CDR3 is TGCGCCAGCAGCCCAAGACCTGCGGGTGTAGGGCAGAGCACAGATACGCAGTATTTT.

This chain connects TRBV9 to TRBJ1-3; D remains ambiguous. Germline CDR1 reads SGDLS; CDR2 reads YYNGEE. The ends were cut back, 0 bases at V and 1 base at J, with 8 bases in the middle. The CDR3 contains 15 residues. The CDR3 bases are TGTGCCAGCAGCGTAGGCGGGCAGTCTGGAAACACCATATATTTT. Amino acid sequence: CASSVGGQSGNTIYF.

The chain recombines TRBV9 with TRBJ1-6; 10 bases align to TRBD1. The CDR3 sequence is 16 residues long. Per germline, CDR1 SGDLS and CDR2 YYNGEE. The ends lost 4 bases at V and 10 bases at J; junction bases unmatched: 11. The CDR3 is CASSPSGQGDWSPLHF. The CDR3 DNA reads TGTGCCAGCAGCCCCAGCGGACAGGGGGATTGGTCACCCCTCCACTTT.